The present entry profiles one T cell receptor beta chain with its context. Its antigen remains unknown. PCR was performed using 60 Vbeta and 13 Jbeta primers. Sequencing used immunoSEQ multiplex PCR; TCRdb keeps in-frame clones, though not all of them. Its table records 100,000 to 150,000 clones. The CDR3 is 18 residues long. V shed 3 bases and J 6 bases; nucleotides not matched to a gene: 14. CDR1 and CDR2 (germline): MDHEN, SYDVKM. This entry belongs to a study of cytomegalovirus exposure and HLA in healthy donors. General observations from the study: In vitro experiments confirmed that a few CMV-associated chains were specific for CMV antigens.

The chain employs TRBV28 and TRBJ2-1; 10 nucleotides align to TRBD2. This TCR was recovered from a man in his late teens or twenties in good health and CMV-seronegative. The material sequenced was PBMCs. As DNA, the CDR3 is TGTGCCAGCAGTTTTCGACCCATGATAGCGGGAGGCCCCAATGAGCAGTTCTTC. Protein product: CASSFRPMIAGGPNEQFF.